This record covers a single T cell receptor beta chain. The antigen is undetermined. The CDR3 has 14 residues. V was clipped by 7 bases and J by 4 bases, with 16 bases between them. The germline V gene encodes CDR1 LNHDA and CDR2 SQIVND (reference sequence). The study drew its donors from healthy HIV-negative adults without recent acute infections or vaccinations. From CD4+ cells came CD45RA+ naive and CD45RA-negative memory subsets. Clones were sequenced by immunoSEQ multiplex PCR, and TCRdb holds only the in-frame ones, with some missing. The data hold 730,000 or so clones, with approximately 75% observed a single time. This sample was included in a study of shared clonotypes between healthy human individuals. Study-wide results and caveats: Non-shared clonotypes showed lower generation probabilities than clonotypes common to all four donors.

The origin of this receptor is a woman aged 25 to 45 in good health. V is TRBV19 and J is TRBJ1-1, with D uncertain. Sequenced: memory CD4+ T cells sorted from blood. As to subset: CD45RA-negative fraction. The CDR3 DNA follows: TGTGCCAGTAATAACCGATTCCGGGGCACTGAAGCTTTCTTT. Protein: CASNNRFRGTEAFF. The full variable domain, its missing parts supplied by reference TRBV19 and TRBJ1-1, is DGGITQSPKYLFRKEGQNVTLSCEQNLNHDAMYWYRQDPGQGLRLIYYSQIVNDFQKGDIAEGYSVSREKKESFPLTVTSAQKNPTAFYLCASNNRFRGTEAFFGQGTRLTVV.